The rows below give T cell receptor beta chains drawn from one sample of a study of shared clonotypes between healthy human individuals. Sequencing used immunoSEQ multiplex PCR; TCRdb keeps in-frame clones, though not all of them. The data contain 2,500,000 or so clones, roughly nine tenths of them seen just once; the ten biggest clones take up 0.11% to 0.15%. Sequencing used naive CD4+ T cells sorted from blood. Every receptor here comes from a man in his late teens or twenties in good health. Both conserved end residues are part of each CDR3. Fields, in order: J gene, V gene, CDR3 length, CDR3 protein.

J gene: TRBJ1-6
V gene: TRBV9
CDR3 length: 13
CDR3 protein: CASSVGVDSPLHF

J gene: TRBJ1-2
V gene: TRBV30
CDR3 length: 15
CDR3 protein: CAWSVRQGTAYGYTF

J gene: TRBJ2-2
V gene: TRBV7-2
CDR3 length: 13
CDR3 protein: CASSLRQTGELFF

J gene: TRBJ1-5
V gene: TRBV28
CDR3 length: 17
CDR3 protein: CASSLEDRDVGNQPQHF

J gene: TRBJ1-6
V gene: TRBV4-2
CDR3 length: 13
CDR3 protein: CASSQGWDSPLHF

J gene: TRBJ1-5
V gene: TRBV18
CDR3 length: 17
CDR3 protein: CASSPYTGTGGNQPQHF

J gene: TRBJ2-7
V gene: TRBV2
CDR3 length: 16
CDR3 protein: CASSALLIRVSYEQYF

J gene: TRBJ2-2
V gene: TRBV10-2
CDR3 length: 13
CDR3 protein: CASSTTGAGELFF

J gene: TRBJ1-6
V gene: TRBV25-1
CDR3 length: 16
CDR3 protein: CASTRQVPGGNSPLHF

J gene: TRBJ2-2
V gene: TRBV7-7
CDR3 length: 15
CDR3 protein: CASSSGQGSTGELFF

J gene: TRBJ1-6
V gene: TRBV10-3
CDR3 length: 15
CDR3 protein: CAISESVLYNSPLHF

J gene: TRBJ1-5
V gene: TRBV23-1
CDR3 length: 10
CDR3 protein: CARGGQPQHF

J gene: NA
V gene: TRBV5-1
CDR3 length: 15
CDR3 protein: CASSFSLAGAYEQYF

J gene: TRBJ1-3
V gene: TRBV6-5
CDR3 length: 11
CDR3 protein: CASSQGNTIYF

J gene: TRBJ1-6
V gene: TRBV5-1
CDR3 length: 15
CDR3 protein: CASSTQTETNSPLHF

J gene: TRBJ1-6
V gene: TRBV9
CDR3 length: 14
CDR3 protein: CASSVDFMSSPLHF

J gene: TRBJ2-1
V gene: TRBV7-5
CDR3 length: 13
CDR3 protein: CAGGTTKSNEQFF

J gene: TRBJ2-3
V gene: TRBV2
CDR3 length: 14
CDR3 protein: CASRLAGRADTQYF

J gene: TRBJ2-2
V gene: TRBV9
CDR3 length: 15
CDR3 protein: CASSVTPGYTGELFF

J gene: TRBJ2-7
V gene: TRBV7-9
CDR3 length: 14
CDR3 protein: CASSQGTGTYEQYF

J gene: TRBJ1-6
V gene: TRBV30
CDR3 length: 17
CDR3 protein: CAWSGGLPALHNSPLHF

J gene: TRBJ1-2
V gene: TRBV5-1
CDR3 length: 17
CDR3 protein: CASSGLDRGMKTHGYTF

J gene: TRBJ2-3
V gene: TRBV29-1
CDR3 length: 11
CDR3 protein: CSVARVDTQYF

J gene: TRBJ2-1
V gene: TRBV18
CDR3 length: 15
CDR3 protein: CASSPWAGGYNEQFF

J gene: TRBJ1-5
V gene: TRBV6-5
CDR3 length: 15
CDR3 protein: CASSPEGSGNQPQHF

J gene: TRBJ2-2
V gene: TRBV9
CDR3 length: 15
CDR3 protein: CASSLAGANTGELFF

J gene: TRBJ2-1
V gene: TRBV29-1
CDR3 length: 13
CDR3 protein: CSVSQGGERGQFF

J gene: TRBJ2-1
V gene: TRBV5-4
CDR3 length: 14
CDR3 protein: CASSNSQSDNEQFF

J gene: TRBJ2-5
V gene: TRBV5-6
CDR3 length: 15
CDR3 protein: CASSLDHRGLETQYF

J gene: TRBJ1-6
V gene: TRBV7-2
CDR3 length: 17
CDR3 protein: CASSFSGLAANNSPLHF

J gene: TRBJ2-7
V gene: TRBV28
CDR3 length: 13
CDR3 protein: CASSRGDRREQYF

J gene: TRBJ1-6
V gene: TRBV19
CDR3 length: 16
CDR3 protein: CASSIGGQRNNSPLHF

J gene: TRBJ2-7
V gene: TRBV5-4
CDR3 length: 12
CDR3 protein: CASSLDYYEQYF

J gene: TRBJ2-7
V gene: TRBV5-3
CDR3 length: 21
CDR3 protein: CARSEGLKGWGLAGELIEQYF